This T cell receptor (beta chain) stems from a study of blood T cell repertoires in COVID-19. The protocol was immunoSEQ multiplex PCR, while the TCRdb copy is restricted to in-frame clones and leaves out a portion. The sample contains about 440,000 clones, 80% to 95% of which appear only once. Trimming left V 0 bases short and J 5 bases short, with 9 bases between. The germline V gene has CDR1 SGHRS and CDR2 YFSETQ. The CDR3 is made up of 13 amino acids. V gene TRBV5-1 combines with J gene TRBJ2-7; D might be TRBD1 (6 bases). The sequenced sample was PBMCs or T cells enriched from blood (not recorded which). The TCR was taken from a young man who had recovered from COVID-19. In DNA, the CDR3 is TGCGCCAGCAGCTTGGGGACAGCCAACGAGCAGTACTTC. It codes for CASSLGTANEQYF.